The 20 T cell receptor beta chains given below trace back to one sample, sequenced in a study of cytomegalovirus exposure and HLA in healthy donors. Primers: 60 Vbeta forward and 13 Jbeta reverse. Some clones are missing from TCRdb's copy, which holds only in-frame ones; the method was immunoSEQ multiplex PCR. Among some 180,000 clones listed, 75% to 85% were seen once. Sequencing was done on a sample of PBMCs. Every receptor here comes from a man aged 18 to 29 in good health and CMV-seronegative.

The chain joins TRBV4-2 to TRBJ1-6, with D tentatively TRBD1 (5 bases). The V gene lost 1 base and the J gene lost 7 bases, with 11 bases spanning the gap. Per the germline V gene, CDR1 is LGHNA and CDR2 is YNFKEQ. This CDR3 comprises 15 residues. The CDR3 DNA sequence: TGTGCCAGCAGCCAAGTTGCAGGGTTGAATTCACCCCTCCACTTT. This sequence encodes CASSQVAGLNSPLHF.

V is TRBV6-1 and J is TRBJ1-1, with D unresolved. This CDR3 has 15 amino acids. V dropped 3 bases and J dropped 1 base, with 12 bases sitting between them. CDR1 and CDR2 from the germline V gene are MNHNS and SASEGT. The CDR3, as DNA: TGTGCCAGCAGTGACCTTCGGAGGACGAACACTGAAGCTTTCTTT. Its translation: CASSDLRRTNTEAFF.

The gene calls are TRBV7-9 and TRBJ2-1, with D unclear. This CDR3 is 15 amino acids long. V lost 1 base and J lost 7, with 14 bases in between. CDR1 is SEHNR, CDR2 FQNEAQ, per germline (reference sequence). CDR3 in amino acids: CASSLDSLVENEQFF. The CDR3 DNA reads TGTGCCAGCAGCTTAGATTCCCTAGTAGAGAATGAGCAGTTCTTC. Complete variable domain (other parts from reference TRBV7-9 and TRBJ2-1): DTGVSQNPRHKITKRGQNVTFRCDPISEHNRLYWYRQTLGQGPEFLTYFQNEAQLEKSRLLSDRFSAERPKGSFSTLEIQRTEQGDSAMYLCASSLDSLVENEQFFGPGTRLTVL.

V and J are TRBV5-6 and TRBJ2-5; 8 bases map to TRBD2. Matching the DNA end better, TRBJ2-7 makes the J call doubtful. Germline V gene lookup returns CDR1 SGHDT and CDR2 YYEEEE. There are 14 residues in the CDR3. CDR3 in amino acids: CASSLAGTSYEQYF. The CDR3 region has the DNA TGTGCCAGCAGCTTGGCTGGGACTAGCTACGAGCAGTACTTC.

The chain combines TRBV23-1 with TRBJ2-5, with 9 bases identical to TRBD2. TRBV23-1 has ORF status, its function being uncertain. The ends lost 2 bases at V and 4 bases at J; junction bases unmatched: 8. The CDR3 loop spans 16 amino acids. Here the CDR3 reads CASSQIGAGGGETQYF. The CDR3 coding sequence is TGCGCCAGCAGTCAAATAGGGGCGGGAGGGGGAGAGACCCAGTACTTC.

J is TRBJ1-5 and V is TRBV19; TRBD1 matches at 9 bases. V shed 2 bases, J shed 7 bases, and the junction held 6 bases outside the gene matches. The CDR3 totals 15 residues. Germline lookup yields CDR1 LNHDA and CDR2 SQIVND (reference sequence). The CDR3 here is CASSILGQGDQPQHF. The CDR3 DNA sequence: TGTGCCAGTAGTATATTGGGACAGGGTGACCAGCCCCAGCATTTT.

This clone was seen more than once but under ten times. J is TRBJ2-7 and V is TRBV5-1, with 7 bases identical to TRBD2. Germline V lookup: CDR1 SGHRS, CDR2 YFSETQ. This CDR3 comprises 15 residues. V was clipped by 1 base and J by 3 bases; unmatched bases: 7. This CDR3 reads CASSLSLGGSYEQYF. The CDR3 nucleotides read TGCGCCAGCAGCTTGAGTCTGGGAGGGAGCTACGAGCAGTACTTC.

The chain couples TRBV29-1 to TRBJ1-2; D is unresolved. Trimming cost V 2 bases and J 4 bases, with 8 bases left between them. Looked up from germline, CDR1 is SQVTM and CDR2 is ANQGSEA. The CDR3 is made up of 12 amino acids. The chain's CDR3 is CSVEPRSYGYTF. DNA of the CDR3: TGCAGCGTTGAACCCAGGTCCTATGGCTACACCTTC.

This chain links TRBV19 with TRBJ1-5; 10 bases are a match to TRBD1. Per germline, CDR1 LNHDA and CDR2 SQIVND (reference sequence). The CDR3 extends over 18 amino acids. The J segment lost 3 bases and the V segment lost 1 base, leaving 9 bases of the junction unmatched. The CDR3 DNA reads as TGTGCCAGTAGTATAGGGCGGACAGGGGGGGCCGCCAATCAGCCCCAGCATTTT. Translated: CASSIGRTGGAANQPQHF. The full variable domain, rest sourced from reference TRBV19 and TRBJ1-5, is DGGITQSPKYLFRKEGQNVTLSCEQNLNHDAMYWYRQDPGQGLRLIYYSQIVNDFQKGDIAEGYSVSREKKESFPLTVTSAQKNPTAFYLCASSIGRTGGAANQPQHFGDGTRLSIL.

This clone was seen more than once but under ten times. The V and J genes are TRBV4-2 and TRBJ2-3, with D possibly matching TRBD2 (6 bases). The CDR3 totals 17 residues. V was cut by 1 base and J by 4 bases, with 18 bases left in between. Germline V gene sequence: CDR1 LGHNA, CDR2 YNFKEQ. CDR3: CASSQGGRQGGADTQYF. CDR3 bases: TGTGCCAGCAGCCAAGGAGGGAGGCAGGGAGGCGCAGATACGCAGTATTTT.

This chain connects TRBV30 to TRBJ1-1, with D possibly matching TRBD1 (6 bases). The germline V gene encodes CDR1 GTSNPN and CDR2 SVGIG (reference sequence). The length of the CDR3 is 14 residues. V was shortened by 5 bases and J by 1 base, with 14 bases between the two germline ends. CDR3 protein: CAWGLLQGNTEAFF. CDR3 in DNA: TGTGCCTGGGGCCTACTACAGGGGAACACTGAAGCTTTCTTT.

The chain recombines TRBV7-9 with TRBJ2-7; D possibly corresponds to TRBD1 (6 bases). CDR1 is SEHNR, CDR2 FQNEAQ, per germline (reference sequence). The V and J ends lost 5 bases and 7 bases respectively, with 24 bases between them. CDR3 length equals 16 residues. Written as DNA, the CDR3 is TGTGCCAGCAGCCTGGCTTGGGCAGGGGTGAGAGATGAGCAGTACTTC. It encodes CASSLAWAGVRDEQYF.

V and J are TRBV5-1 and TRBJ2-7; 11 positions match TRBD1. The CDR3 contains 16 residues. Germline trimming cut 4 bases from V and 0 bases from J; bases unmatched to any gene: 6. The V gene's germline CDR1 is SGHRS and CDR2 YFSETQ. The DNA for the CDR3 is TGCGCCAGCAGCCAAACCGGGACAGGGGGCTCCTACGAGCAGTACTTC. It is translated as CASSQTGTGGSYEQYF.

The chain joins TRBV19 to TRBJ2-1, with 8 bases fitting TRBD2. The J segment lost 9 bases and the V segment lost 5 bases, leaving 6 bases of the junction unmatched. The length of the CDR3 is 13 residues. Germline-derived CDR1 and CDR2 are LNHDA and SQIVND (reference sequence). As DNA, the CDR3 is TGTGCCAGTAGTGCGGGACTAGTGGGTGAGCAGTTCTTC. Protein sequence: CASSAGLVGEQFF.

This clone was picked up one time. The chain links TRBV19 to TRBJ1-1; 9 nucleotides match TRBD1. The CDR3 loop spans 14 amino acids. CDR1 LNHDA and CDR2 SQIVND come from the germline V gene (reference sequence). Unmatched junction bases numbered 3, after V lost 6 bases and J lost 1 base. The DNA of the CDR3 is TGTGCCAGTAGGGACAGGGGCTCGAACACTGAAGCTTTCTTT. Residues: CASRDRGSNTEAFF. Together with reference TRBV19 and TRBJ1-1, the CDR3 gives the full variable domain: DGGITQSPKYLFRKEGQNVTLSCEQNLNHDAMYWYRQDPGQGLRLIYYSQIVNDFQKGDIAEGYSVSREKKESFPLTVTSAQKNPTAFYLCASRDRGSNTEAFFGQGTRLTVV.

This clone has a single count. This chain links TRBV11-1 with TRBJ2-7, with TRBD2 matching over 10 bases. The V segment lost 5 bases and the J segment 9 bases; nucleotides outside the gene matches: 13. CDR1 and CDR2 (germline): SGHAT, FQDESV (reference sequence). The CDR3 totals 15 residues. CDR3 bases: TGTGCCAGCAGCCCGGGGACTAGCGCACAGAGGGGGCAGTACTTC. It yields the protein CASSPGTSAQRGQYF.

The chain couples TRBV29-1 to TRBJ2-3, with D perhaps matching TRBD1 (7 bases). CDR1 is SQVTM, CDR2 ANQGSEA, per germline. V dropped 3 bases and J dropped 6 bases, with 13 bases sitting between them. The CDR3 is 13 residues long. The chain's CDR3 is CSVEEGATDTQYF. The CDR3 nucleotides are TGCAGCGTTGAGGAGGGGGCCACGGATACGCAGTATTTT.

The chain combines TRBV6-5 with TRBJ1-1; no clear D gene. The CDR3 consists of 14 residues. Trimming cost V 2 bases and J 2 bases, with 9 bases left between them. Per germline, CDR1 MNHEY and CDR2 SVGAGI. This chain's CDR3 is CASSYNIYNTEAFF. The CDR3 DNA reads TGTGCCAGCAGTTACAACATATATAACACTGAAGCTTTCTTT.

CDR3 bases: TGTGCCAGCAGCGTAGCCCCCAGGGGTACTGAAGCTTTCTTT. Translating gives CASSVAPRGTEAFF. This chain links TRBV9 with TRBJ1-1; TRBD1 is a possible D gene (6 bases). The CDR3 is made up of 14 amino acids. CDR1 and CDR2 (germline): SGDLS, YYNGEE. Trimming left V 0 bases short and J 5 bases short, with 11 bases between.

V usage is TRBV10-3 and J usage is TRBJ2-7; D possibly corresponds to TRBD2 (6 bases). V shed 0 bases and J shed 4 bases, with 10 bases lying between them. The germline gives CDR1 ENHRY, CDR2 SYGVKD. This CDR3 is 14 amino acids long. CDR3 loop: CAISESSGVYEQYF. The CDR3 nucleotides are TGTGCCATCAGTGAGTCTAGCGGAGTTTACGAGCAGTACTTC.